These 8 T cell receptor beta chains were all obtained from the same sample, sequenced in a study of blood T cells in healthy people across ages. A second roughly 6 to 12 cycle PCR used barcoded and J-beta primers. Each CDR3 protein gets one entry after TCRdb re-called the 5' RACE reads with MiXCR. Of hundreds of thousands of distinct CDR3 sequences listed, 52% are singletons. The sequenced sample was blood. The receptor set was obtained from a man aged 60 to 69 in good health.

The rearrangement links TRBV9 to TRBJ2-1, with 9 bases lining up with TRBD2. The J call may be in error: the DNA end matches TRBJ2-7 better. The CDR3 spans 13 residues. Germline CDR1 SGDLS, CDR2 YYNGEE. The CDR3 spells CASSAYLAGEQYF. DNA for the CDR3: TGTGCCAGCAGCGCTTATCTAGCGGGAGAGCAGTACTTC.

V and J are TRBV6-5 and TRBJ2-1; perhaps TRBD1 as D (6 bases). Trimming pared 1 base from V and 8 bases from J, leaving 15 bases between. The V gene's germline CDR1 is MNHEY and CDR2 SVGAGI. This CDR3 has 15 amino acids. The CDR3 DNA follows: TGTGCCAGCAGTTACTTGGGACAACTCGGAGATGAGCAGTTCTTC. Translating gives CASSYLGQLGDEQFF.

The CDR3 is CSASLSSGTGEQYF. CDR3 in DNA: TGCAGTGCTAGCCTAAGTAGCGGGACGGGCGAGCAGTACTTC. This chain joins TRBV20-1 and TRBJ2-4, with 8 bases identical to TRBD2. TRBJ2-7 explains the end of the DNA better; the J call may be wrong. The CDR3 is 14 residues long. Per the germline V gene, CDR1 is DFQATT and CDR2 is SNEGSKA (reference sequence).

In nucleotides, the CDR3 is TGCAGTGCTAGGGCTCGACCAGCGGGAGGGCCGGTTACGCAGTATTTT. It codes for CSARARPAGGPVTQYF. The J gene is TRBJ2-3, the V gene TRBV20-1; the match to TRBD2 covers 10 bases. V lost 3 bases, J lost 8 bases, and 14 bases stayed unmatched. The CDR3 is made up of 16 amino acids. CDR1 is DFQATT and CDR2 is SNEGSKA in the germline V gene (reference sequence).

The table lists this clonotype with many counts. In nucleotides, the CDR3 is TGTGCCAGCAGTACGGGACAGGGAAAAAACATTCAGTACTTC. Amino acids: CASSTGQGKNIQYF. V usage is TRBV2 and J usage is TRBJ2-4, with 9 bases lining up with TRBD1. The trim removed 5 bases at V and 4 bases at J, leaving 3 bases unmatched. CDR1 SNHLY and CDR2 FYNNEI come from the germline V gene. This CDR3 has 14 residues.

The chain uses TRBV6-5 and TRBJ2-3; TRBD1 matches at 10 bases. Germline-derived CDR1 and CDR2 are MNHEY and SVGAGI. After removal of 6 bases from V and 3 bases from J, the junction contained 9 bases not matched to a gene. This CDR3 has 16 residues. The CDR3 loop is CASSLRSGQGTDTQYF. The CDR3 region has the DNA TGTGCCAGCAGCCTACGGTCGGGACAGGGGACAGATACGCAGTATTTT.

The chain links TRBV6-1 to TRBJ1-1, with D unresolved. Per the germline V gene, CDR1 is MNHNS and CDR2 is SASEGT. The CDR3 runs 15 residues. Trimming pared 2 bases from V and 0 bases from J, leaving 10 bases between. The CDR3 is CASSETPDVNTEAFF. Here the CDR3 DNA reads TGTGCCAGCAGTGAAACACCGGATGTGAACACTGAAGCTTTCTTT.

This clonotype has a handful of counts. The gene calls are TRBV11-2 and TRBJ2-7; D is undetermined. The germline CDR1 and CDR2 sequences are SGHAT and FQNNGV. V was trimmed by 0 bases and J by 5 bases, leaving 5 bases between them. The CDR3 runs 12 residues. The CDR3 DNA reads TGTGCCAGCAGCTTAGACGAGAACGAGCAGTACTTC. Translation gives CASSLDENEQYF.